One sample yielded the 29 T cell receptor beta chains listed below, sequenced in a study of T-cell reconstitution after alpha-beta-depleted transplantation in children. It was with unique molecular identifiers that the TCRbeta library was prepared. TCRdb reprocessed the PCR reads via MiXCR and lists one record per CDR3 protein. The sample holds a few hundred thousand distinct CDR3 sequences, approximately 10% seen once. The sequencing here drew on PBMCs from the stem cell graft donor, taken from the stem cell graft. The source of these receptors is a human donor who donated a stem cell graft to a child with acute lymphoblastic leukemia.

This clonotype was observed a handful of times. The chain has TRBV5-1 and TRBJ2-7; 7 nucleotides agree with TRBD2. Germline V lookup: CDR1 SGHRS, CDR2 YFSETQ. The CDR3 spans 14 residues. With V trimmed by 4 bases and J by 3 bases, 7 bases remained unmatched. This CDR3 is CASSTGPGGYEQYF. CDR3 bases: TGCGCCAGCAGCACGGGACCGGGGGGCTACGAGCAGTACTTC.

This clonotype appeared many times. The chain has TRBV7-9 and TRBJ2-5; D is unclear. The V gene lost 8 bases and the J gene lost 0 bases, with 22 bases spanning the gap. CDR3 size: 17 residues. Germline V gene sequence: CDR1 SEHNR, CDR2 FQNEAQ (reference sequence). The CDR3 nucleotides read TGTGCCAGCTACGGTAGAACAGAATACTCGTACCAAGAGACCCAGTACTTC. Encoded protein: CASYGRTEYSYQETQYF.

The chain is built from TRBV6-4 and TRBJ2-2; 9 bases map to TRBD2. The CDR3 is 14 residues long. With 10 bases clipped from V and 4 bases from J, the junction kept 7 bases outside the gene matches. CDR1 is MRHNA, CDR2 SNTAGT, per germline. The CDR3 nucleotides are TGTGCCATCTCCGGGACTAGCACCACCGGGGAGCTGTTTTTT. Residues: CAISGTSTTGELFF.

This clonotype showed up just a few times. The V gene is TRBV4-2, the J gene TRBJ1-2; TRBD1 is a possible D gene (5 bases). Germline V CDR1 and CDR2: LGHNA, YNFKEQ. The CDR3 sequence is 16 residues long. Trimming removed 1 base at V and 3 bases at J, with 15 bases between. The DNA of the CDR3 is TGTGCCAGCAGCCAAGGATGGGCAGGGTCGGACTATGGCTACACCTTC. It yields the protein CASSQGWAGSDYGYTF.

The J gene is TRBJ2-4, the V gene TRBV5-1, with 9 positions matching TRBD1. Germline-derived CDR1 and CDR2 are SGHRS and YFSETQ. V dropped 0 bases and J dropped 4; count of bases not matched to a gene: 2. This CDR3 has 15 amino acids. This CDR3 reads CASSLAGQGKNIQYF. The CDR3 bases are TGCGCCAGCAGCTTGGCGGGACAGGGAAAAAACATTCAGTACTTC.

This clonotype was counted ten times or more. The gene calls are TRBV4-2 and TRBJ2-6; D uncertain. Germline lookup yields CDR1 LGHNA and CDR2 YNFKEQ. There are 14 residues in the CDR3. V was shortened by 0 bases and J by 4 bases, with 4 bases between the two germline ends. The CDR3 spells CASSQEEGANVLTF. CDR3 nucleotides: TGTGCCAGCAGCCAAGAGGAAGGGGCCAACGTCCTGACTTTC.

This clonotype was counted a few times. This chain joins TRBV18 and TRBJ2-1, with TRBD2 identical over 11 bases. After removal of 4 bases from V and 6 bases from J, the junction contained 8 bases not matched to a gene. Germline V gene lookup returns CDR1 KGHSH and CDR2 LQKENI. This CDR3 region has 16 residues. The CDR3 DNA is TGTGCCAGCTCACTACAGGGACTAGCGGCCGGCAATGAGCAGTTCTTC. Translated: CASSLQGLAAGNEQFF.

This clonotype has just a few counts. V usage is TRBV9 and J usage is TRBJ2-3; D is possibly TRBD1 or TRBD2 (5 bases each). This CDR3 has 16 residues. The germline V and J ends were trimmed by 0 bases and 2 bases, with 13 bases remaining between them. Germline assignment: CDR1 SGDLS and CDR2 YYNGEE. DNA for the CDR3: TGTGCCAGCAGCGTAGTCCCCACCGGGGCCACAGATACGCAGTATTTT. Translating gives CASSVVPTGATDTQYF.

This clonotype appeared a few times. This chain links TRBV27 with TRBJ2-7, with 7 bases lining up with TRBD2. The V segment lost 0 bases and the J segment 3 bases; nucleotides outside the gene matches: 5. From germline, CDR1 is MNHEY and CDR2 SMNVEV (reference sequence). The length of the CDR3 is 15 residues. This CDR3 is CASSLSGSGDYEQYF. CDR3 DNA: TGTGCCAGCAGTTTATCGGGAAGCGGGGACTACGAGCAGTACTTC.

In this sample, this clonotype turned up many times. The J gene is TRBJ1-1, the V gene TRBV7-6; TRBD1 is a possible D gene (5 bases). The CDR3 runs to 13 residues. Trimming took off 2 bases at V and 4 bases at J, with 8 bases between the two ends. The germline V gene has CDR1 SGHVS and CDR2 FNYEAQ. CDR3 protein: CASSLQGGTEAFF. CDR3 nucleotide sequence: TGTGCCAGCAGCTTACAGGGTGGCACTGAAGCTTTCTTT.

This clonotype was observed a few times. V and J are TRBV6-1 and TRBJ2-5; TRBD2 matches 7 bases. The ends lost 6 bases at V and 4 bases at J; junction bases unmatched: 17. In germline, CDR1 is MNHNS, CDR2 SASEGT. The CDR3 has 17 amino acids. In DNA form, the CDR3 reads TGTGCCAGCAGCTTCGCGGGTGCGGGGGTAGGCGGAGAGACCCAGTACTTC. Translation gives CASSFAGAGVGGETQYF.

In its sample, this clonotype was seen many times. The V and J genes are TRBV29-1 and TRBJ1-2; 9 bases map to TRBD1. Germline-derived CDR1 and CDR2 are SQVTM and ANQGSEA. This CDR3 has 14 residues. J lost 2 bases, V lost 1 base, and 2 bases had no gene match. The CDR3 DNA reads as TGCAGCGTTGAAGGACAGGGGGACAACTATGGCTACACCTTC. Translating it yields CSVEGQGDNYGYTF.

This chain joins TRBV20-1 and TRBJ1-2; no firm D call. Germline CDR1 DFQATT, CDR2 SNEGSKA (reference sequence). Deletions cut 6 bases from V and 5 bases from J, with 10 bases between. The CDR3 length is 11 residues. CDR3 nucleotide sequence: TGCAGTGCAACACCAGGATATGGCTACACCTTC. Its translation: CSATPGYGYTF.

The rearrangement links TRBV5-1 to TRBJ2-7; 8 bases are a match to TRBD1. The CDR3 totals 16 residues. Unmatched junction bases numbered 11, after V lost 5 bases and J lost 1 base. Germline V gene lookup returns CDR1 SGHRS and CDR2 YFSETQ. The DNA for the CDR3 is TGCGCCAGCAGTCGAACGACCCGGGACAGGTCCTACGAGCAGTACTTC. This codes for CASSRTTRDRSYEQYF. The full variable domain, its missing parts supplied by reference TRBV5-1 and TRBJ2-7, is KAGVTQTPRYLIKTRGQQVTLSCSPISGHRSVSWYQQTPGQGLQFLFEYFSETQRNKGNFPGRFSGRQFSNSRSEMNVSTLELGDSALYLCASSRTTRDRSYEQYFGPGTRLTVT.

The sample holds one count of this clonotype. This chain links TRBV20-1 with TRBJ1-2; 7 bases agree with TRBD1. V gave up 0 bases and J gave up 5 bases; unmatched junction bases: 6. This CDR3 comprises 14 residues. Germline CDR1 is DFQATT and CDR2 is SNEGSKA (reference sequence). The CDR3 loop reads CSARETGTNYGYTF. In nucleotides, the CDR3 is TGCAGTGCTAGAGAGACAGGGACCAATTATGGCTACACCTTC.

This clonotype was counted only a few times. The chain links TRBV5-1 to TRBJ2-1, with TRBD1 as a possible D gene (6 bases). The ends were cut back, 3 bases at V and 0 bases at J, with 13 bases in the middle. Germline values: CDR1 SGHRS, CDR2 YFSETQ. CDR3 length equals 16 residues. Here the CDR3 DNA reads TGCGCCAGCAGCTCAGCTGGACAGCCCTCCTACAATGAGCAGTTCTTC. Translated, it gives CASSSAGQPSYNEQFF.

The rearrangement links TRBV7-3 to TRBJ2-2; D perhaps matches TRBD1 (8 bases). CDR1 and CDR2 from the germline V gene are SGHTA and FQGTGA. The germline V and J ends were trimmed by 6 bases and 7 bases, with 21 bases remaining between them. There are 16 residues in the CDR3. CDR3 DNA: TGTGCCAGCAGTTTCGAGGACAGGGAGGGACTCGGGGAGCTGTTTTTT. Protein product: CASSFEDREGLGELFF.

This clonotype was seen a handful of times. The V and J genes are TRBV2 and TRBJ2-1; D might be TRBD1 (6 bases). Germline lookup yields CDR1 SNHLY and CDR2 FYNNEI. V gave up 7 bases and J gave up 6 bases, with 16 bases separating them. The CDR3 has 14 residues. The CDR3: CASISDWGPNEQFF. CDR3 sequence (DNA): TGTGCCAGCATCTCGGACTGGGGGCCCAATGAGCAGTTCTTC.

This sequence joins TRBV6-1 and TRBJ2-6; no definite D call. The germline gives CDR1 MNHNS, CDR2 SASEGT. This CDR3 is built from 15 residues. Trimming pared 6 bases from V and 0 bases from J, leaving 9 bases between. This CDR3 is CASRDRGSGANVLTF. The DNA for the CDR3 is TGTGCCAGCAGGGATCGAGGCTCTGGGGCCAACGTCCTGACTTTC.

This chain links TRBV13 with TRBJ2-2, with D tentatively TRBD1 (8 bases). Trimming stripped 5 bases from V and 3 bases from J, with 19 bases between. The germline V gene encodes CDR1 PRHDT and CDR2 FYEKMQ (reference sequence). This CDR3 spans 17 amino acids. The CDR3 sequence is CASSVTGGGPHTGELFF. The CDR3 nucleotides are TGTGCCAGCAGCGTTACAGGGGGAGGGCCGCACACCGGGGAGCTGTTTTTT.

At least ten counts were recorded for this clonotype. V gene TRBV5-1 combines with J gene TRBJ2-5; 13 positions agree with TRBD2. Germline trimming cut 4 bases from V and 5 bases from J; bases unmatched to any gene: 8. Germline V CDR1 and CDR2: SGHRS, YFSETQ. The length of the CDR3 is 16 residues. CDR3 amino acids: CASSGRLAGGMETQYF. DNA for the CDR3: TGCGCCAGCAGCGGAAGACTAGCGGGGGGCATGGAGACCCAGTACTTC.

This clonotype turned up a few times. The chain links TRBV2 to TRBJ2-2; TRBD1 agrees at 7 bases. The CDR3 consists of 17 residues. Per the germline V gene, CDR1 is SNHLY and CDR2 is FYNNEI. After removal of 3 bases from V and 3 bases from J, the junction contained 10 bases not matched to a gene. The chain's CDR3 is CASSDSRQGPDTGELFF. CDR3 DNA: TGTGCCAGCAGTGACTCGAGACAGGGTCCGGACACCGGGGAGCTGTTTTTT.

This clonotype was counted only a few times. The chain uses TRBV29-1 and TRBJ1-1; tentative D call: TRBD1 (6 bases). The V and J ends lost 4 bases and 4 bases respectively, with 19 bases between them. This CDR3 is built from 15 residues. Per germline, CDR1 SQVTM and CDR2 ANQGSEA. The CDR3 spells CSVGYRASTSTEAFF. As DNA, the CDR3 is TGCAGCGTTGGGTACAGGGCATCGACGTCCACTGAAGCTTTCTTT.

This clonotype was detected only a few times. The chain joins TRBV20-1 to TRBJ1-1; 7 bases match TRBD1. With 4 bases clipped from V and 1 base from J, the junction kept 6 bases outside the gene matches. The CDR3 runs to 14 residues. Germline V gene lookup returns CDR1 DFQATT and CDR2 SNEGSKA (reference sequence). The CDR3 protein is CSATEGAGNTEAFF. CDR3 nucleotides: TGCAGTGCTACCGAGGGGGCTGGGAACACTGAAGCTTTCTTT.

The V and J genes are TRBV3-1 and TRBJ2-3; 11 bases are shared with TRBD1. V shed 1 base, J shed 3 bases, and the junction held 6 bases outside the gene matches. Germline lookup yields CDR1 LGHDT and CDR2 YNNKEL (reference sequence). The CDR3 covers 17 residues. CDR3 DNA sequence: TGTGCCAGCAGCCAAGGTCCCGGACAGGGGGCAACAGATACGCAGTATTTT. This translates into CASSQGPGQGATDTQYF.

The chain carries TRBV7-8 and TRBJ2-1; 14 bases line up with TRBD2. CDR1 and CDR2 (germline): SGHVS, FQNEAQ. V shed 4 bases and J 8 bases; nucleotides not matched to a gene: 10. This CDR3 has 17 amino acids. CDR3 sequence reads: CASSSPPGTSGRDEQFF. The CDR3 nucleotides read TGTGCCAGCAGCTCCCCCCCCGGGACTAGCGGGAGAGATGAGCAGTTCTTC.

The chain has TRBV4-2 and TRBJ1-5; D is unclear. The CDR3 extends over 15 amino acids. Germline V gene sequence: CDR1 LGHNA, CDR2 YNFKEQ. Trimming took off 0 bases at V and 6 bases at J, with 12 bases between the two ends. The CDR3 sequence: CASSQEGQPGQPQHF. The DNA for the CDR3 is TGTGCCAGCAGCCAAGAGGGTCAACCGGGTCAGCCCCAGCATTTT.

A word on this clonotype: One end of the junction fails to match germline, which may point to a read error. The chain links TRBV3-1 to TRBJ2-1; tentative D call: TRBD2 (7 bases). Per germline, CDR1 LGHDT and CDR2 YNNKEL (reference sequence). This CDR3 comprises 15 residues. The CDR3 loop reads CATSQGRELGNEQFF. The CDR3 coding sequence is TGTGCCACCAGCCAGGGGCGGGAGCTCGGCAATGAGCAGTTCTTC.

This clonotype was detected ten times or more. This chain links TRBV4-3 with TRBJ2-7; the match to TRBD1 covers 8 bases. The CDR3 spans 15 residues. Germline trimming cut 1 base from V and 7 bases from J; bases unmatched to any gene: 9. Germline V CDR1 and CDR2: LGHNA, YSLEER. The CDR3 DNA reads as TGCGCCAGCAGCCAAGGGGTCGGACAGGGTTGGGAGCAGTACTTC. Translation gives CASSQGVGQGWEQYF.